The following is a T cell receptor beta chain sequence with its context. This PCR relied on a set of 60 Vbeta primers and 13 Jbeta primers. Sequencing was performed with immunoSEQ multiplex PCR; in TCRdb, only in-frame clones are kept and a portion is missing. The sample has over 130,000 clones, 82% seen once. The data derive from a study of cytomegalovirus exposure and HLA in healthy donors. Trimming cost V 4 bases and J 1 base; bases outside gene matches: 3. This CDR3 is 15 amino acids long. CDR1 is SQVTM and CDR2 is ANQGSEA in the germline V gene. The clonotype was recovered from a man between 25 and 39 years old in good health and CMV-seropositive. The sample was PBMCs. This sequence joins TRBV29-1 and TRBJ2-2; 10 nucleotides line up with TRBD2. The CDR3 loop is CSVGASGGNTGELFF. The DNA of the CDR3 is TGCAGCGTTGGTGCTAGCGGGGGGAACACCGGGGAGCTGTTTTTT.